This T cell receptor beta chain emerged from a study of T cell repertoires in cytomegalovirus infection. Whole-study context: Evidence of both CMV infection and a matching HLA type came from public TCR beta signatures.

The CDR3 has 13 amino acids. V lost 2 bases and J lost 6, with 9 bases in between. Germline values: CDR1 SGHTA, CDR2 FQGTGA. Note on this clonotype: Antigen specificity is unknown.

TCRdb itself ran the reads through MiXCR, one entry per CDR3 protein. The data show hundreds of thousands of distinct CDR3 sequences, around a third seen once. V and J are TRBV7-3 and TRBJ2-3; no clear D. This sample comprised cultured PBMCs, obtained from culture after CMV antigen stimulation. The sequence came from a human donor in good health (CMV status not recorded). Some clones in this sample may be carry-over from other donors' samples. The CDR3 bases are TGTGCCAGCAGCTTAGGGCAAGAGGATACGCAGTATTTT. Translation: CASSLGQEDTQYF.